This TCR beta chain was retrieved from a study of blood T cell repertoires in COVID-19. For the study at large: Samples representing acute and convalescent COVID-19 were sourced from the United States, Italy and Spain. T cells, B-cell-depleted T cells, or PBMCs supplied cDNA or gDNA.

In the source study's methods: Nucleated cell number was recorded as an estimate derived from reference gene primer amplification. Here immunoSEQ multiplex PCR was the method, and the copy in TCRdb shows in-frame clones only, minus some. The V and J calls and clone size come from that table; D and trimming were worked out from the DNA. The repertoire holds approximately 80,000 clones, with around 90% as singletons. Germline V CDR1 and CDR2: MNHEY, SVGAGI. The V end lost 8 bases, the J end lost 0 bases, and 14 bases lay between the germline ends. The CDR3 length is 15 residues. V gene TRBV6-5 combines with J gene TRBJ1-3; D not certain. The receptor comes from a woman aged 45-65 years in a cohort sampled during active COVID-19. Sequencing was done on a sample of peripheral blood. CDR3 DNA sequence: TGTGCCAGCGCTCCAGGACTCCACTCTGGAAACACCATATATTTT. Translating it yields CASAPGLHSGNTIYF.